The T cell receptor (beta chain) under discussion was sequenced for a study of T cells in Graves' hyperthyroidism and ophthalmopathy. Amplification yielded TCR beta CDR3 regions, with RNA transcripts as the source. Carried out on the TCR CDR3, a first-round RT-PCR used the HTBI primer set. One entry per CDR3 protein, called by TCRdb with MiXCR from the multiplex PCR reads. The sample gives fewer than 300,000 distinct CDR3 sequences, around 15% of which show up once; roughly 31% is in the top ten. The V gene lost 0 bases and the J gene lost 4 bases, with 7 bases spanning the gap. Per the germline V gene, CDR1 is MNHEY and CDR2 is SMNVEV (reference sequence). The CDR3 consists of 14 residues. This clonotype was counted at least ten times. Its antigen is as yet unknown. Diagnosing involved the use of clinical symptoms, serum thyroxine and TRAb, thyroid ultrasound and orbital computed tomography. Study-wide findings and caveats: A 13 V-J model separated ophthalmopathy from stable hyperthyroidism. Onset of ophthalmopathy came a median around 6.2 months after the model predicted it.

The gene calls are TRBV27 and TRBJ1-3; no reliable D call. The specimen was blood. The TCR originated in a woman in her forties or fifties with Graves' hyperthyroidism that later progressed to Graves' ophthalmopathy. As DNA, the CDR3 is TGTGCCAGCAGTTTATCCCGTGCCGGAAACACCATATATTTT. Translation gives CASSLSRAGNTIYF.